These 30 T cell receptor beta chains were sequenced from one sample in a study of technical replicates of blood from a handful of donors. Method: immunoSEQ multiplex PCR; TCRdb's copy keeps in-frame clones and lacks some. The sample includes some 60,000 clones, around 96% of them seen just once. Sequenced input: PBMCs. These receptors were obtained from a human donor in good health. Some clones in this sample may be carry-over from other donors' samples.

V usage is TRBV27 and J usage is TRBJ2-7; a weak D match, TRBD1 (5 bases). V lost 5 bases to trimming and J lost 3 bases, with 11 bases between them. Germline CDR1 MNHEY, CDR2 SMNVEV (reference sequence). The CDR3 has 13 residues. The CDR3 DNA sequence: TGTGCCAGCAGTCCCCAGGGATTCTACGAGCAGTACTTC. Encoded protein: CASSPQGFYEQYF.

The chain couples TRBV19 to TRBJ2-5; D is perhaps TRBD2 (5 bases). CDR1 LNHDA and CDR2 SQIVND come from the germline V gene (reference sequence). The germline V and J ends were trimmed by 1 base and 5 bases, with 11 bases remaining between them. CDR3 length equals 14 residues. CDR3 DNA sequence: TGTGCCAGTAGTATAGGCGGGCGTGGGGAGACCCAGTACTTC. Amino acids: CASSIGGRGETQYF.

The chain links TRBV6-1 to TRBJ2-7; 9 bases line up with TRBD1. Germline CDR1 reads MNHNS; CDR2 reads SASEGT. V shed 3 bases and J 6 bases; nucleotides not matched to a gene: 15. The CDR3 is 17 amino acids. DNA for the CDR3: TGTGCCAGCAGTGAGTATGCCCACAGGACAGGGGCTGGCGAGCAGTACTTC. It translates to CASSEYAHRTGAGEQYF.

The genes are TRBV7-9 and TRBJ2-5; the D gene is possibly TRBD2 (6 bases). The CDR3 consists of 16 residues. The V gene lost 5 bases and the J gene lost 5 bases, with 21 bases spanning the gap. CDR1 is SEHNR, CDR2 FQNEAQ, per germline (reference sequence). The CDR3 DNA sequence: TGTGCCAGCAGCATCCCGCTGGGGGAGGCATGGGAGACCCAGTACTTC. Protein product: CASSIPLGEAWETQYF.

The chain employs TRBV6-6 and TRBJ2-7; 11 nucleotides agree with TRBD2. CDR1 is MNHNY and CDR2 is SVGAGI in the germline V gene (reference sequence). The CDR3 is made up of 15 amino acids. V shed 5 bases and J 6 bases; nucleotides not matched to a gene: 9. This CDR3 is CASSTPGLAVTEQYF. CDR3 sequence (DNA): TGTGCCAGCAGTACACCGGGACTAGCGGTTACCGAGCAGTACTTC.

This chain uses TRBV18 with TRBJ1-5; 7 bases are a match to TRBD1. J gave up 0 bases and V 3 bases, and 8 bases lay outside the gene matches. The germline gives CDR1 KGHSH, CDR2 LQKENI. The CDR3 totals 17 residues. CDR3 nucleotides: TGTGCCAGCTCACCTGGGGACAGCAGTTATAGCAATCAGCCCCAGCATTTT. This encodes CASSPGDSSYSNQPQHF.

The chain joins TRBV4-3 to TRBJ2-3; 9 positions agree with TRBD2. The CDR3 loop spans 17 amino acids. Germline CDR1 and CDR2: LGHNA and YSLEER. V trimming: 0 bases; J trimming: 2 bases; junction bases outside the gene matches: 6. DNA of the CDR3: TGCGCCAGCAGCCAAGATGCCGTAGCGGGGGTCACAGATACGCAGTATTTT. Protein: CASSQDAVAGVTDTQYF.

V is TRBV5-6 and J is TRBJ2-7, with D possibly matching TRBD2 (5 bases). Trimming cost V 4 bases and J 7 bases, with 15 bases left between them. CDR1 is SGHDT and CDR2 is YYEEEE in the germline V gene. The CDR3 loop spans 13 amino acids. The CDR3 coding sequence is TGTGCCAGCAGCCCTAGGGAGTCGTTTGAGCAGTACTTC. Its protein product is CASSPRESFEQYF.

The chain joins TRBV7-2 to TRBJ1-6; a possible D gene is TRBD1 (5 bases). Germline values: CDR1 SGHTA, CDR2 FQGNSA. The CDR3 has 13 residues. V lost 5 bases and J 10 bases, leaving 12 bases between the germline ends. The CDR3 is CASSAQGISPLHF. The CDR3 DNA follows: TGTGCCAGCAGCGCTCAGGGTATCTCACCCCTCCACTTT.

The chain is built from TRBV11-2 and TRBJ2-7; D possibly corresponds to TRBD2 (6 bases). V was pared by 1 base and J by 3 bases, with 10 bases between. This CDR3 spans 14 amino acids. Germline V CDR1 and CDR2: SGHAT, FQNNGV. CDR3 bases: TGTGCCAGCAGCTTAGCAGTAGCGGACTACGAGCAGTACTTC. Translation gives CASSLAVADYEQYF.

J is TRBJ2-1 and V is TRBV11-2, with 10 positions matching TRBD2. This CDR3 contains 17 residues. V lost 0 bases to trimming and J lost 10 bases; unmatched junction nucleotides: 12. Germline V gene data show CDR1 as SGHAT and CDR2 as FQNNGV. The CDR3 region is CASSLDGLAALRPEQFF. The CDR3 region has the DNA TGTGCCAGCAGCTTAGACGGACTAGCGGCCTTGCGTCCGGAGCAGTTCTTC.

The chain recombines TRBV4-1 with TRBJ2-3, with D perhaps matching TRBD1 (5 bases). Trimming took 1 base from V and 3 from J, leaving 17 bases between them. Germline V gives CDR1 MGHRA, CDR2 YSYEKL. The CDR3 runs 17 residues. The CDR3 DNA reads TGCGCCAGCAGCCAAGTTACAGCAGGGCTACCTACAGATACGCAGTATTTT. This codes for CASSQVTAGLPTDTQYF.

The chain uses TRBV6-6 and TRBJ2-1; TRBD2 agrees at 15 bases. The CDR3 length is 16 residues. Germline CDR1 is MNHNY and CDR2 is SVGAGI (reference sequence). The junction had 5 bases not matched to a gene; V was cut back by 2 bases and J by 9 bases. The CDR3 loop reads CASSYGLAGGLGEQFF. CDR3 DNA sequence: TGTGCCAGCAGTTACGGACTAGCGGGAGGGCTTGGTGAGCAGTTCTTC.

The chain carries TRBV5-1 and TRBJ1-1, with 8 bases that match TRBD1. Germline CDR1 reads SGHRS; CDR2 reads YFSETQ. The CDR3 length is 15 residues. Unmatched junction bases numbered 8, after V lost 4 bases and J lost 3 bases. The CDR3 DNA sequence: TGCGCCAGCAGCCCAGGGGGCCAAGGGTACACTGAAGCTTTCTTT. Its translation: CASSPGGQGYTEAFF.

The chain couples TRBV6-5 to TRBJ1-5, with 9 bases matching TRBD1. The CDR3 has 14 amino acids. Germline V gene lookup returns CDR1 MNHEY and CDR2 SVGAGI. J lost 7 bases, V lost 4 bases, and 5 bases had no gene match. For the CDR3, the DNA is TGTGCCAGCAGTTGGACAGGGGCAGGGCAGCCCCAGCATTTT. It yields the protein CASSWTGAGQPQHF.

The chain is built from TRBV5-4 and TRBJ1-4; 7 positions agree with TRBD1. The CDR3 extends over 15 amino acids. The junction had 6 bases not matched to a gene; V was cut back by 4 bases and J by 3 bases. CDR1 is SGHNT, CDR2 YYREEE, per germline (reference sequence). DNA of the CDR3: TGTGCCAGCAGCCGGGAGGGGGCGGCTAATGAAAAACTGTTTTTT. It codes for CASSREGAANEKLFF.

The chain links TRBV6-6 to TRBJ1-2, with 8 bases matching TRBD1. The germline V gene encodes CDR1 MNHNY and CDR2 SVGAGI (reference sequence). V lost 2 bases to trimming and J lost 4 bases; unmatched junction nucleotides: 6. CDR3 length equals 15 residues. CDR3 DNA sequence: TGTGCCAGCAGTTACCAGGACAGGGTCGTCTATGGCTACACCTTC. Its translation is CASSYQDRVVYGYTF.

J is TRBJ2-7 and V is TRBV7-2, with 10 bases aligning to TRBD1. Germline lookup yields CDR1 SGHTA and CDR2 FQGNSA. V dropped 5 bases and J dropped 4; count of bases not matched to a gene: 8. The length of the CDR3 is 15 residues. The chain's CDR3 is CASSQVEGQGYEQYF. The DNA of the CDR3 is TGTGCCAGCAGCCAAGTCGAGGGACAGGGGTACGAGCAGTACTTC.

The CDR3 DNA reads as TGTGCCAGTAGTAAGGACATTGTGGGGACAGGGGTAAGATCGGGAGGGGCCAACGTCCTGACTTTC. Protein: CASSKDIVGTGVRSGGANVLTF. The chain joins TRBV19 to TRBJ2-6; 10 bases are shared with TRBD1. V shed 4 bases and J 4 bases; nucleotides not matched to a gene: 22. Germline loops: CDR1 LNHDA, CDR2 SQIVND (reference sequence). CDR3 length: 22 amino acids. The full variable domain, with the rest looked up from reference TRBV19 and TRBJ2-6, is DGGITQSPKYLFRKEGQNVTLSCEQNLNHDAMYWYRQDPGQGLRLIYYSQIVNDFQKGDIAEGYSVSREKKESFPLTVTSAQKNPTAFYLCASSKDIVGTGVRSGGANVLTFGAGSRLTVL.

This chain joins TRBV19 and TRBJ1-1; no definite D call. The ends were cut back, 3 bases at V and 1 base at J, with 9 bases in the middle. Germline assignment: CDR1 LNHDA and CDR2 SQIVND (reference sequence). The CDR3 extends over 14 amino acids. For the CDR3, the DNA is TGTGCCAGTAGTATCTTCACAACGAACACTGAAGCTTTCTTT. It specifies CASSIFTTNTEAFF.

This chain connects TRBV28 to TRBJ2-4; 7 bases align to TRBD1. The CDR3 loop spans 17 amino acids. Germline V gene data show CDR1 as MDHEN and CDR2 as SYDVKM. V lost 8 bases and J lost 1; bases outside the gene matches: 14. CDR3 in DNA: TGTGCCAGCCAAGTCCTAGGGGGCGGTGGGGCCAAAAACATTCAGTACTTC. Residues: CASQVLGGGGAKNIQYF.

The chain is built from TRBV9 and TRBJ2-2, with D tentatively TRBD2 (5 bases). Trimming removed 4 bases from V and 0 bases from J, with 16 bases in between. The CDR3 is made up of 17 amino acids. Germline-derived CDR1 and CDR2 are SGDLS and YYNGEE. CDR3: CASSTERAFANTGELFF. CDR3 in DNA: TGTGCCAGCAGCACCGAGAGGGCGTTCGCGAACACCGGGGAGCTGTTTTTT.

This chain joins TRBV20-1 and TRBJ2-7; D not certain. The V end lost 3 bases, the J end lost 4 bases, and 7 bases lay between the germline ends. This CDR3 comprises 11 residues. Germline-derived CDR1 and CDR2 are DFQATT and SNEGSKA (reference sequence). The CDR3 nucleotides read TGCAGTGCTAGCCAGCGATACGAGCAGTACTTC. Its translation: CSASQRYEQYF.

This chain uses TRBV4-3 with TRBJ2-1; D perhaps matches TRBD1 (6 bases). This CDR3 spans 17 amino acids. Germline V gives CDR1 LGHNA, CDR2 YSLEER. V was pared by 2 bases and J by 1 base, with 15 bases between. CDR3 region: CASSQSSDRRSYNEQFF. The CDR3 nucleotides are TGCGCCAGCAGCCAATCATCGGACAGACGGTCCTACAATGAGCAGTTCTTC.

The chain is built from TRBV7-2 and TRBJ2-2, with D unclear. The germline gives CDR1 SGHTA, CDR2 FQGNSA. The germline V and J ends were trimmed by 3 bases and 1 base, with 9 bases remaining between them. The CDR3 has 15 residues. The CDR3 sequence is CASSFPNWNTGELFF. The CDR3 nucleotides are TGTGCCAGCAGCTTTCCGAACTGGAACACCGGGGAGCTGTTTTTT.

The genes are TRBV7-2 and TRBJ2-2; the D gene is possibly TRBD1 (5 bases). Germline V gene sequence: CDR1 SGHTA, CDR2 FQGNSA. The V gene lost 2 bases and the J gene lost 2 bases, with 9 bases spanning the gap. This CDR3 is 15 amino acids long. The CDR3 DNA is TGTGCCAGCAGCTTAAGGACAACAAACACCGGGGAGCTGTTTTTT. It encodes CASSLRTTNTGELFF.

V gene TRBV2 combines with J gene TRBJ1-2; 7 bases map to TRBD1. V trimming: 5 bases; J trimming: 4 bases; junction bases outside the gene matches: 7. This CDR3 spans 14 amino acids. In germline, CDR1 is SNHLY, CDR2 FYNNEI. CDR3 sequence (DNA): TGTGCCAGCAGTTCACAGGGGCCAATCTATGGCTACACCTTC. Protein sequence: CASSSQGPIYGYTF. Combining the CDR3 with reference TRBV2 and TRBJ1-2 gives the whole variable domain EPEVTQTPSHQVTQMGQEVILRCVPISNHLYFYWYRQILGQKVEFLVSFYNNEISEKSEIFDDQFSVERPDGSNFTLKIRSTKLEDSAMYFCASSSQGPIYGYTFGSGTRLTVV.

In this sample, this clone turned up once. J is TRBJ1-1 and V is TRBV7-2; no firm D call. V was cut by 2 bases and J by 0 bases, with 7 bases left in between. The CDR3 is made up of 14 amino acids. Germline V gene lookup returns CDR1 SGHTA and CDR2 FQGNSA. This CDR3 is CASSLTTVNTEAFF. CDR3 DNA sequence: TGTGCCAGCAGCTTAACCACAGTGAACACTGAAGCTTTCTTT.

The V call is TRBV2, the J call TRBJ1-5; D call uncertain. The V gene lost 3 bases and the J gene lost 6 bases, with 15 bases spanning the gap. This CDR3 is built from 15 residues. From germline, CDR1 is SNHLY and CDR2 FYNNEI. CDR3 region: CASSDRGRKSQPQHF. CDR3 bases: TGTGCCAGCAGTGACCGGGGAAGGAAGAGTCAGCCCCAGCATTTT.

The CDR3 DNA is TGTGCCAGCAGTGTACAGGGACGCACAGATACGCAGTATTTT. This encodes CASSVQGRTDTQYF. The chain recombines TRBV11-2 with TRBJ2-3, with a possible D match to TRBD1 (6 bases). V dropped 6 bases and J dropped 1 base, with 11 bases sitting between them. CDR1 SGHAT and CDR2 FQNNGV come from the germline V gene. The CDR3 totals 14 residues.